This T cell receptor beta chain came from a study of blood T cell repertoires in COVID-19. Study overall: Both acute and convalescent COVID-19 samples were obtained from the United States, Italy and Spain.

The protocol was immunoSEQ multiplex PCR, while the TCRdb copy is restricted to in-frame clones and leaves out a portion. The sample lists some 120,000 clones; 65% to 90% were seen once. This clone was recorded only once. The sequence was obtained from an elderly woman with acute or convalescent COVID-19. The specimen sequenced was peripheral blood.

The CDR3 DNA reads TGCGCCAGCAGCCAAGGCAGGGGGCTAAGAAGGGTTTCAGATACGCAGTATTTT. The encoded protein is CASSQGRGLRRVSDTQYF. This chain connects TRBV4-1 to TRBJ2-3; 8 bases match TRBD1. The length of the CDR3 is 18 residues. Germline V gene sequence: CDR1 MGHRA, CDR2 YSYEKL. V dropped 1 base and J dropped 4; count of bases not matched to a gene: 13.